The clone carrying this T cell receptor (beta chain) was seen ten or more times. Its cognate antigen is unknown. The sample is drawn from a study of neurological immune-mediated disorders. V gave up 1 base and J gave up 3 bases, with 11 bases separating them. Germline CDR1 reads MNHEY; CDR2 reads SVGEGT. The CDR3 spans 15 residues. Template-switch 5'RACE cDNA synthesis added a 10-nucleotide unique molecular identifier. TCRdb reprocessed the 5' RACE reads via MiXCR and lists one record per CDR3 protein. Of tens of thousands of distinct CDR3 sequences listed, less than 5% are singletons. Findings and limits, study-wide: Private repertoires in all groups were suggested by the finding that expanded clones across subjects shared no CDR3 amino acid sequences. HTLV-1-associated myelopathy ranked highest for TCR clonal expansion and multiple sclerosis lowest, beneath healthy controls.

The sample comprised PBMCs. This receptor was taken from a woman aged 60-70 years with multiple sclerosis. The rearrangement joins TRBV6-2 or TRBV6-3 to TRBJ2-3; D may correspond to TRBD1 or TRBD2 (6 bases each). Here the CDR3 reads CASSYYRGLTDTQYF. The CDR3, as DNA: TGTGCCAGCAGTTACTATCGGGGGCTTACAGATACGCAGTATTTT.